These 5 T cell receptor beta chains share one sample of origin, sequenced in a study of blood T cell repertoires in COVID-19. Assay used: immunoSEQ multiplex PCR; TCRdb lists only in-frame clones, some missing. Among fewer than 200,000 clones listed, about 86% were seen once. Sequenced material: peripheral blood. Every receptor here comes from a man aged 45-60 years with active or convalescent COVID-19.

The chain combines TRBV7-9 with TRBJ1-4; the D is unclear. The ends were cut back, 1 base at V and 5 bases at J, with 8 bases in the middle. Germline CDR1 SEHNR, CDR2 FQNEAQ (reference sequence). The CDR3 runs to 14 residues. The CDR3 bases are TGTGCCAGCAGCTTAGGCGCGGGGAATGAAAAACTGTTTTTT. It translates to CASSLGAGNEKLFF.

The rearrangement joins TRBV19 to TRBJ2-5; D ambiguous. V lost 3 bases and J lost 1, with 9 bases in between. CDR1 is LNHDA, CDR2 SQIVND, per germline (reference sequence). The CDR3 loop spans 14 amino acids. The chain's CDR3 is CASSIRTVQETQYF. CDR3 sequence (DNA): TGTGCCAGTAGTATTCGAACAGTCCAAGAGACCCAGTACTTC.

V and J are TRBV11-2 and TRBJ2-3; D might be TRBD2 (6 bases). The CDR3 runs 14 residues. Germline assignment: CDR1 SGHAT and CDR2 FQNNGV. V shed 1 base and J shed 4 bases, with 9 bases lying between them. Written as DNA, the CDR3 is TGTGCCAGCAGCTTAGTTGGAGGGGCAGATACGCAGTATTTT. This sequence encodes CASSLVGGADTQYF.

The chain couples TRBV4-1 to TRBJ1-1; tentatively, D is TRBD1 (5 bases). The CDR3 is 17 residues long. Trimming stripped 0 bases from V and 0 bases from J, with 14 bases between. CDR1 is MGHRA and CDR2 is YSYEKL in the germline V gene. This chain's CDR3 is CASSQDERGVMNTEAFF. Here the CDR3 DNA reads TGCGCCAGCAGCCAAGACGAACGGGGGGTTATGAACACTGAAGCTTTCTTT.

The chain recombines TRBV18 with TRBJ1-1; perhaps TRBD1 as D (5 bases). The CDR3 is made up of 15 amino acids. The V and J ends lost 3 bases and 2 bases respectively, with 13 bases between them. Looked up from germline, CDR1 is KGHSH and CDR2 is LQKENI. The CDR3 region has the DNA TGTGCCAGCTCACCTGTTGGGGCCATAAACACTGAAGCTTTCTTT. This encodes CASSPVGAINTEAFF. The whole variable domain, filled in from reference TRBV18 and TRBJ1-1, reads NAGVMQNPRHLVRRRGQEARLRCSPMKGHSHVYWYRQLPEEGLKFMVYLQKENIIDESGMPKERFSAEFPKEGPSILRIQQVVRGDSAAYFCASSPVGAINTEAFFGQGTRLTVV.